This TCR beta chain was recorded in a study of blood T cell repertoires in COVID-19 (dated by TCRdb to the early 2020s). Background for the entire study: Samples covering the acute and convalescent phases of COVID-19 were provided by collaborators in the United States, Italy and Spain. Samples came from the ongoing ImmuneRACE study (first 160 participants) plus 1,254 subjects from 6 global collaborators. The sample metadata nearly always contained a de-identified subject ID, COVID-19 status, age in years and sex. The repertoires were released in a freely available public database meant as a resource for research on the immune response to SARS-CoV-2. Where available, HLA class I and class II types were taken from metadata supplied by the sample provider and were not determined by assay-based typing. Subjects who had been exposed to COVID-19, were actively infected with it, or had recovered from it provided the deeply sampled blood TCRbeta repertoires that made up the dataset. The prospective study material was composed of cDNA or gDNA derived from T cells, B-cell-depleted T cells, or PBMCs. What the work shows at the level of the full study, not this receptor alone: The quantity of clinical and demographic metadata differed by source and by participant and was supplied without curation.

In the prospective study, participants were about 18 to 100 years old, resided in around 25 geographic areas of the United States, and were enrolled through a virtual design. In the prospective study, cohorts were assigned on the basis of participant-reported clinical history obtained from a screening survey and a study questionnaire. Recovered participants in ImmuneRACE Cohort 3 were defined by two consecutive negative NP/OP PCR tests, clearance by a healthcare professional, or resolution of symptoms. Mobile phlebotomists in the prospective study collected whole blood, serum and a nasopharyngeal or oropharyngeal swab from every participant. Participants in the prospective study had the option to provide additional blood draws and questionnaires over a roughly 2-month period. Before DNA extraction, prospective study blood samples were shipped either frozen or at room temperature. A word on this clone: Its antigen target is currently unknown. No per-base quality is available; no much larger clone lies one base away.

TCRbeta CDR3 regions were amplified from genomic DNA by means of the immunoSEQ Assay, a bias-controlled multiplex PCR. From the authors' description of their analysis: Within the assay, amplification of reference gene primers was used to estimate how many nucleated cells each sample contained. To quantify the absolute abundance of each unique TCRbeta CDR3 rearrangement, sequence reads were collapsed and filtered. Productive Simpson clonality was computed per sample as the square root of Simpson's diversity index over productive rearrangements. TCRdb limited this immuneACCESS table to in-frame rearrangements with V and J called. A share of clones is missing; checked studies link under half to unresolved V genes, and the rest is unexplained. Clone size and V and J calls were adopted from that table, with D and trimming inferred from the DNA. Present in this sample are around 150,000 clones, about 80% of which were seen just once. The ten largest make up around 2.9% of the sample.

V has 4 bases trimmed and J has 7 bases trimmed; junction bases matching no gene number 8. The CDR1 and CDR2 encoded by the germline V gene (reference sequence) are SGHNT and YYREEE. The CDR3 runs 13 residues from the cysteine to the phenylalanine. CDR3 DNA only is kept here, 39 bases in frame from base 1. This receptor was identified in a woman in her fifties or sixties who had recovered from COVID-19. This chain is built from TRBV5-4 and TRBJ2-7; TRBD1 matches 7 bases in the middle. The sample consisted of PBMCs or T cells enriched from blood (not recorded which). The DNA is TGTGCCAGCAGCATACGGGGACAGCAGGAGCAGTACTTC. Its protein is CASSIRGQQEQYF. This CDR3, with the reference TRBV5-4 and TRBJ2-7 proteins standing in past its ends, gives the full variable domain ETGVTQSPTHLIKTRGQQVTLRCSSQSGHNTVSWYQQALGQGPQFIFQYYREEENGRGNFPPRFSGLQFPNYSSELNVNALELDDSALYLCASSIRGQQEQYFGPGTRLTVT.